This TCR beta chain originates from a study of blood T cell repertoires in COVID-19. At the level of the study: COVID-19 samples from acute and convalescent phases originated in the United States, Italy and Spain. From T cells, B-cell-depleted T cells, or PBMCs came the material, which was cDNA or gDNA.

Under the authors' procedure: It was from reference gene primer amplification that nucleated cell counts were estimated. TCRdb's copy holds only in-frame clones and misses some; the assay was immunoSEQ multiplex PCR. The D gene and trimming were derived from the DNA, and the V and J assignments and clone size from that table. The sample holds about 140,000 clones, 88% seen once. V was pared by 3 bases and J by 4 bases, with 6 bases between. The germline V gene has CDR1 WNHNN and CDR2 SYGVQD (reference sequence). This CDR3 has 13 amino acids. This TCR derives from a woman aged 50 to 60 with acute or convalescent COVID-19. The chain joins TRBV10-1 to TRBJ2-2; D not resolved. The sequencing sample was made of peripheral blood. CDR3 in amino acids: CASSETVTGELFF. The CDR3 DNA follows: TGCGCCAGCAGTGAAACAGTCACCGGGGAGCTGTTTTTT.